The text below deals with one T cell receptor beta chain. This sample is drawn from a study of early T cells in non-severe SARS-CoV-2 infection. TCRdb fed the 5' RACE reads into MiXCR, producing one record per CDR3 protein. The table lists roughly 50,000 distinct CDR3 sequences, over 7.5% of them singletons. Germline V CDR1 and CDR2: WNHNN, SYGVQD (reference sequence). The CDR3 loop spans 14 amino acids. V lost 4 bases to trimming and J lost 4 bases, with 11 bases between them. The chain recombines TRBV10-1 with TRBJ1-5; D is possibly TRBD1 (6 bases). The receptor's source is an adult who was a healthcare worker with PCR-confirmed SARS-CoV-2 infection or an uninfected control (not recorded which). Sequenced material: whole blood. CDR3 bases: TGCGCCAGCAGTGGGGGGACAACGAATCAGCCCCAGCATTTT. Translating gives CASSGGTTNQPQHF.